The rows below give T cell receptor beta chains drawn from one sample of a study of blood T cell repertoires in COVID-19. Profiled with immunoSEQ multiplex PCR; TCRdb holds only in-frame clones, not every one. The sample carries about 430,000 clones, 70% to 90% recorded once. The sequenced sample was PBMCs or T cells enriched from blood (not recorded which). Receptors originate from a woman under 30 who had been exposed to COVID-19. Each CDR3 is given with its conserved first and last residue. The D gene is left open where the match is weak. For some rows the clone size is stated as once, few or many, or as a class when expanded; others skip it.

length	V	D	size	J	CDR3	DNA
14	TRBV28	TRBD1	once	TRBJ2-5	CASSTRQGQETQYF	TGTGCCAGCAGTACCCGACAGGGGCAAGAGACCCAGTACTTC
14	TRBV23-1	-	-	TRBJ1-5	CASRPGGFNQPQHF	TGCGCCAGCAGGCCTGGAGGTTTCAATCAGCCCCAGCATTTT
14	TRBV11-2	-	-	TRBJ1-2	CASSLSPQHYGYTF	TGTGCCAGCAGCTTATCCCCACAGCACTATGGCTACACCTTC
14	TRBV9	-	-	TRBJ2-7	CASSVGQGNYEQYF	TGTGCCAGCAGCGTAGGTCAGGGGAACTACGAGCAGTACTTC
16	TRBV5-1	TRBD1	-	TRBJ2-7	CASSGRDRESSYEQYF	TGCGCCAGCAGCGGACGGGACAGGGAAAGCTCCTACGAGCAGTACTTC
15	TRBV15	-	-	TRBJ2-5	CATSRDRWGEETQYF	TGTGCCACCAGCAGAGATCGGTGGGGGGAAGAGACCCAGTACTTC
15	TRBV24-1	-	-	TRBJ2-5	CATSDTYAAHETQYF	TGTGCCACCAGTGATACCTACGCGGCGCATGAGACCCAGTACTTC
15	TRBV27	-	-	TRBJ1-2	CASSPLKRGNYGYTF	TGTGCCAGCAGTCCCCTCAAACGCGGGAACTATGGCTACACCTTC
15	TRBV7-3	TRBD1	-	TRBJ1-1	CASSLTGQGPTEAFF	TGTGCCAGCAGCTTAACGGGACAGGGCCCTACTGAAGCTTTCTTT
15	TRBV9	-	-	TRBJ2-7	CASSARDTQTYEQYF	TGTGCCAGCAGCGCAAGGGACACCCAAACCTACGAGCAGTACTTC
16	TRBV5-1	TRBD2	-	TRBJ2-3	CASSSRRAGDTDTQYF	TGCGCCAGCAGCTCCCGTCGAGCGGGGGACACAGATACGCAGTATTTT
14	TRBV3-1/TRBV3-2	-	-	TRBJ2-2	CASSPDGGTGELFF	TGTGCCAGCAGCCCGGACGGGGGCACCGGGGAGCTGTTTTTT
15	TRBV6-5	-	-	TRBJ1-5	CASSYSGGSNQPQHF	TGTGCCAGCAGTTACTCTGGCGGTAGCAATCAGCCCCAGCATTTT
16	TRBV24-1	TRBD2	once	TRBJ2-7	CATSDATGTMPYEQYF	TGTGCCACCAGTGATGCTACCGGGACTATGCCCTACGAGCAGTACTTC
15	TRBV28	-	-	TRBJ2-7	CASSFPEGTVNEQYF	TGTGCCAGCAGTTTCCCGGAGGGAACGGTAAACGAGCAGTACTTC
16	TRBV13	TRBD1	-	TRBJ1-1	CASSSAGTGYSTEAFF	TGTGCCAGCAGCTCCGCCGGGACAGGGTATAGCACTGAAGCTTTCTTT
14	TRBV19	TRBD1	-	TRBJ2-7	CASSRTGVPYEQYF	TGTGCCAGTAGTAGAACAGGGGTCCCCTACGAGCAGTACTTC
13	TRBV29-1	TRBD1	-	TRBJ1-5	CSVAQGEDQPQHF	TGCAGCGTTGCTCAGGGGGAGGATCAGCCCCAGCATTTT
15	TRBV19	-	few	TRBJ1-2	CASSIWTELNYGYTF	TGTGCCAGTAGTATTTGGACAGAACTTAACTATGGCTACACCTTC
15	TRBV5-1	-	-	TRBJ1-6	CASRPNREGNSPLHF	TGCGCCAGCAGGCCCAACAGGGAGGGAAATTCACCCCTCCACTTT
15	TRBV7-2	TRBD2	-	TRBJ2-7	CASRPGRLAGEEQYF	TGTGCCAGCAGGCCCGGCCGACTAGCGGGGGAGGAGCAGTACTTC
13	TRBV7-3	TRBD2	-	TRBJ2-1	CASSSIAGNEQFF	TGTGCCAGCAGCTCCATAGCGGGGAATGAGCAGTTCTTC